The rows below give T cell receptor beta chains drawn from one sample of a study of shared clonotypes between healthy human individuals. Libraries were prepared by immunoSEQ multiplex PCR; TCRdb keeps only in-frame clonotypes and omits some of them. The table has some 470,000 clones, around 80% seen once; the top ten hold 10% to 15%. The sample taken for sequencing was PBMCs. All receptors derive from a woman in her 40s in good health. Some clones in this sample may be carry-over from other donors' samples. Both conserved end residues are part of each CDR3. A D gene is named only where the DNA matches it firmly. Clone size is stated in some rows and not others, as once, few, many or a class when expanded.

V	D	size	J	CDR3	DNA
TRBV27	TRBD2	.	TRBJ2-7	CASRGTSGSFYEQYF	TGTGCCAGCAGAGGTACTAGCGGGAGTTTCTACGAGCAGTACTTC
TRBV19	TRBD1	.	TRBJ1-2	CASRRQGATNYGYTF	TGTGCCAGTAGGCGACAGGGGGCGACTAACTATGGCTACACCTTC
TRBV18	.	.	TRBJ2-7	CASSPGGGLAYEQYF	TGTGCCAGCTCACCGGGAGGGGGGCTAGCCTACGAGCAGTACTTC
TRBV9	.	.	TRBJ2-1	CASSALGTHYNEQFF	TGTGCCAGCAGCGCCCTCGGGACACACTACAATGAGCAGTTCTTC
TRBV11-1	TRBD2	.	TRBJ2-7	CASSLTSGPSYEQYF	TGTGCCAGCAGCCTAACTAGCGGGCCTTCCTACGAGCAGTACTTC
TRBV29-1	.	.	TRBJ2-7	CSVENGGEQYF	TGCAGCGTTGAAAATGGGGGAGAGCAGTACTTC
TRBV2	TRBD1	.	TRBJ2-7	CASWTGGKIEQYF	TGTGCCAGCTGGACAGGGGGAAAGATCGAGCAGTACTTC
TRBV7-9	TRBD1	.	TRBJ2-7	CASSSQGAHEQYF	TGTGCCAGCAGCTCGCAGGGGGCCCACGAGCAGTACTTC
TRBV13	TRBD1	.	TRBJ2-4	CASSFYRGDAKNIQYF	TGTGCCAGCAGCTTCTACAGGGGTGATGCCAAAAACATTCAGTACTTC
TRBV27	.	few	TRBJ1-5	CASSSSGELGYSNQPQHF	TGTGCCAGCAGTTCATCAGGGGAACTCGGGTATAGCAATCAGCCCCAGCATTTT
TRBV19	.	.	TRBJ1-5	CASSIKGAGANQPQHF	TGTGCCAGTAGTATAAAAGGGGCAGGGGCGAATCAGCCCCAGCATTTT
TRBV28	TRBD1	once	TRBJ2-3	CASTEGAHTDTQYF	TGTGCCAGCACCGAGGGGGCTCACACAGATACGCAGTATTTT
TRBV9	.	few	TRBJ1-1	CASSAQGRNTEAFF	TGTGCCAGCAGCGCACAGGGACGGAACACTGAAGCTTTCTTT
TRBV27	TRBD2	.	TRBJ2-7	CASSLSGGFGGSWGEQYF	TGTGCCAGCAGTTTATCGGGGGGGTTTGGCGGGAGTTGGGGCGAGCAGTACTTC
TRBV29-1	TRBD2	.	TRBJ2-7	CSVAWAGGGEQYF	TGCAGCGTTGCTTGGGCGGGAGGGGGCGAGCAGTACTTC
TRBV5-5	.	.	TRBJ2-2	CASSLAVGSDGTGELFF	TGTGCCAGCAGCTTGGCCGTAGGTTCGGACGGCACCGGGGAGCTGTTTTTT
TRBV7-9	TRBD2	.	TRBJ2-2	CASSHRTSGRAGELFF	TGTGCCAGCAGCCATCGGACTAGCGGGAGGGCCGGGGAGCTGTTTTTT
TRBV7-2	TRBD1	.	TRBJ1-1	CASSQMTGAEAFF	TGTGCCAGCAGCCAAATGACAGGGGCTGAAGCTTTCTTT
TRBV28	TRBD2	.	TRBJ2-1	CASSLLASGVSYNEQFF	TGTGCCAGCAGTTTACTGGCTAGCGGGGTCTCCTACAATGAGCAGTTCTTC
TRBV28	TRBD1	.	TRBJ1-4	CASRIGQGPFATNEKLFF	TGTGCTAGCAGGATCGGACAGGGCCCCTTTGCAACTAATGAAAAACTGTTTTTT
TRBV11-2	.	.	TRBJ1-2	CASSYFPGTRDGYTF	TGTGCCAGCAGCTACTTTCCCGGGACGAGGGATGGCTACACCTTC
TRBV6-5	.	.	TRBJ2-2	CASSSRVTNTGELFF	TGTGCCAGCAGTTCACGGGTTACGAACACCGGGGAGCTGTTTTTT
TRBV7-3	TRBD1	.	TRBJ1-3	CASSLSADRVRNTIYF	TGTGCCAGCAGCTTAAGCGCGGACAGGGTGAGGAACACCATATATTTT
TRBV9	TRBD2	.	TRBJ2-5	CASSKRLAQETQYF	TGTGCCAGCAGCAAACGACTAGCTCAGGAGACCCAGTACTTC
TRBV28	.	.	TRBJ2-7	CASSLWDDRMHEQYF	TGTGCCAGCAGTTTATGGGACGACAGGATGCACGAGCAGTACTTC
TRBV18	.	.	TRBJ1-3	CASSRSSGNTIYF	TGTGCCAGCTCAAGAAGCTCTGGAAACACCATATATTTT
TRBV28	TRBD2	.	TRBJ2-7	CASSRGTSGSLYEQYF	TGTGCCAGCAGTCGGGGGACTAGCGGGAGTCTCTACGAGCAGTACTTC
TRBV11-2	TRBD2	.	TRBJ2-7	CASSKRTSGSYEQYF	TGTGCCAGCAGCAAGCGGACTAGCGGGAGCTACGAGCAGTACTTC
TRBV19	TRBD1	once	TRBJ1-5	CASSVGQEVAQPQHF	TGTGCCAGTAGTGTGGGACAGGAAGTAGCTCAGCCCCAGCATTTT
TRBV19	.	few	TRBJ1-3	CATISGNTIYF	TGTGCCACCATCTCTGGAAACACCATATATTTT
TRBV5-1	TRBD2	.	TRBJ2-5	CASSVLKREGPETQYF	TGCGCCAGCAGCGTCTTAAAGCGGGAGGGCCCTGAGACCCAGTACTTC
TRBV11-2	.	once	TRBJ2-7	CASSLRLAREQYF	TGTGCCAGCAGCTTGCGGCTAGCGCGGGAGCAGTACTTC
TRBV19	.	few	TRBJ2-5	CASSITGLGTQYF	TGTGCCAGTAGTATAACAGGGCTGGGGACCCAGTACTTC
TRBV2	.	.	TRBJ2-1	CASSEAYGTEQFF	TGTGCCAGCAGTGAAGCATATGGGACTGAGCAGTTCTTC
TRBV7-3	.	.	TRBJ1-1	CASSLSSMGEAFF	TGTGCCAGCAGCTTAAGCTCCATGGGTGAAGCTTTCTTT
TRBV7-2	.	once	TRBJ2-7	CASSLYNEQYF	TGTGCCAGCAGCTTATATAACGAGCAGTACTTC
TRBV7-2	.	.	TRBJ1-2	CASSLDRVYGYTF	TGTGCCAGCAGCTTAGATCGGGTCTATGGCTACACCTTC
TRBV30	TRBD1	.	TRBJ1-5	CAWSVRGAGQGNNQPQHF	TGTGCCTGGAGTGTACGGGGAGCGGGACAGGGGAACAATCAGCCCCAGCATTTT